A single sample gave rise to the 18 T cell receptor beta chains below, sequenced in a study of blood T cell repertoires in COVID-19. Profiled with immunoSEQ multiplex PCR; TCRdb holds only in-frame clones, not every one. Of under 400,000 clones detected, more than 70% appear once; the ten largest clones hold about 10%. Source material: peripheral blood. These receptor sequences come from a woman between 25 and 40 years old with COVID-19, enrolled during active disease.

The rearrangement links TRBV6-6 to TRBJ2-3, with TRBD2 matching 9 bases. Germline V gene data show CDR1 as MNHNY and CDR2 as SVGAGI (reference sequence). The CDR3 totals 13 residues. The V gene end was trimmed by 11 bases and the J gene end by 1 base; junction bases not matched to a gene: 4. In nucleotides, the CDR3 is TGTGCCGTAAAGCGGGGGGGCACAGATACGCAGTATTTT. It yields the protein CAVKRGGTDTQYF.

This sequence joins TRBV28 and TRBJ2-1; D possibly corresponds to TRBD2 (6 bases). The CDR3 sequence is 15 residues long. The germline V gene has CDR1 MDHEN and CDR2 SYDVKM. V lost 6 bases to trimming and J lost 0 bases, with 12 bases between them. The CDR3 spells CASSAPGLSYNEQFF. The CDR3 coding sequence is TGTGCCAGCAGCGCCCCGGGACTCTCCTACAATGAGCAGTTCTTC.

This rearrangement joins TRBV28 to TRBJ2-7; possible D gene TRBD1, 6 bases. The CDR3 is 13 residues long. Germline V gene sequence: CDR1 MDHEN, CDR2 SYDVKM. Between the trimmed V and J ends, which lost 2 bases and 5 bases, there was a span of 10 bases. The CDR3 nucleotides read TGTGCCAGCAGTTTAGGACAGTCCAACGAGCAGTACTTC. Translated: CASSLGQSNEQYF.

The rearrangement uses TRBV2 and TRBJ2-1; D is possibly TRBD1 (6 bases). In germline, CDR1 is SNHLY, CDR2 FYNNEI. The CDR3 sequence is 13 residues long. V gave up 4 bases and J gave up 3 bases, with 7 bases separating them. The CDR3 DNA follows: TGTGCCAGCAGTGGGACAGACTACAATGAGCAGTTCTTC. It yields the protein CASSGTDYNEQFF.

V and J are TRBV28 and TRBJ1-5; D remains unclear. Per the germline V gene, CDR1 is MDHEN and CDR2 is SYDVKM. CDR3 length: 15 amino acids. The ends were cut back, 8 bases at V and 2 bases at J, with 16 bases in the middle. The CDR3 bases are TGTGCCAGCGGAGACGAGGGAAGGGGCAATCAGCCCCAGCATTTT. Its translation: CASGDEGRGNQPQHF. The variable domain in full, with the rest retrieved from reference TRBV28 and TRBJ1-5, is DVKVTQSSRYLVKRTGEKVFLECVQDMDHENMFWYRQDPGLGLRLIYFSYDVKMKEKGDIPEGYSVSREKKERFSLILESASTNQTSMYLCASGDEGRGNQPQHFGDGTRLSIL.

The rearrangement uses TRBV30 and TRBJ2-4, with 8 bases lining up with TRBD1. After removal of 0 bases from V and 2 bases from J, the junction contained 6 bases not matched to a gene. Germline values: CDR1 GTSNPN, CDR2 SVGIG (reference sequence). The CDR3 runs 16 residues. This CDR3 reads CAWSVKDRASKNIQYF. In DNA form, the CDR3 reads TGTGCCTGGAGTGTGAAGGACAGGGCTTCCAAAAACATTCAGTACTTC. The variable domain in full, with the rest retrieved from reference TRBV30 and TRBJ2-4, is SQTIHQWPATLVQPVGSPLSLECTVEGTSNPNLYWYRQAAGRGLQLLFYSVGIGQISSEVPQNLSASRPQDRQFILSSKKLLLSDSGFYLCAWSVKDRASKNIQYFGAGTRLSVL.

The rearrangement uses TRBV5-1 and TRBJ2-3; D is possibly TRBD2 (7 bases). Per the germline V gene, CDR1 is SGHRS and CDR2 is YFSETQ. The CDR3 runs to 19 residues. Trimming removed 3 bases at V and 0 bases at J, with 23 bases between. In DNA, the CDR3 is TGCGCCAGCAGCTCGATTGTAAGGGGGGCTAGCGGAAGCACAGATACGCAGTATTTT. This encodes CASSSIVRGASGSTDTQYF.

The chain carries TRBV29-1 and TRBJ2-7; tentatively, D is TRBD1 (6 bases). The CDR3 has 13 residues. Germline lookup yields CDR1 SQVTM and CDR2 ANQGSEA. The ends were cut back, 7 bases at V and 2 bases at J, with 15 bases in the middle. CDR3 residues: CSALTGTAYEQYF. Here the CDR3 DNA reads TGCAGCGCTCTGACAGGAACCGCCTACGAGCAGTACTTC.

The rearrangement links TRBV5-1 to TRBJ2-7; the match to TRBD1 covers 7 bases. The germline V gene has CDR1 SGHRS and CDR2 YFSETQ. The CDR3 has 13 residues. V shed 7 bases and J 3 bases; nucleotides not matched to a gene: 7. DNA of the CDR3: TGCGCCAGCCATTTAGGACAGGACTACGAGCAGTACTTC. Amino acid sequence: CASHLGQDYEQYF. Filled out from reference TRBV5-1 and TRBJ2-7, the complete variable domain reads KAGVTQTPRYLIKTRGQQVTLSCSPISGHRSVSWYQQTPGQGLQFLFEYFSETQRNKGNFPGRFSGRQFSNSRSEMNVSTLELGDSALYLCASHLGQDYEQYFGPGTRLTVT.

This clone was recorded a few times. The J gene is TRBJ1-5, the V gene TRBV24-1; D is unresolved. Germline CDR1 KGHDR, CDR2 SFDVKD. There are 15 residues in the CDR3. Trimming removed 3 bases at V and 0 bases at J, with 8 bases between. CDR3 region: CATSDATASNQPQHF. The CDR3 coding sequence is TGTGCCACCAGTGATGCAACAGCTAGCAATCAGCCCCAGCATTTT.

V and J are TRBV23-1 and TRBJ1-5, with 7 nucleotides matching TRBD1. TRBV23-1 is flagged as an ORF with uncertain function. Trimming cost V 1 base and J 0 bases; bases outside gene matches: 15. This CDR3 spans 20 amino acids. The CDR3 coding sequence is TGCGCCAGCAGTCAATACTCGCGACAGGGTGGGAGGTATAGCAATCAGCCCCAGCATTTT. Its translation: CASSQYSRQGGRYSNQPQHF.

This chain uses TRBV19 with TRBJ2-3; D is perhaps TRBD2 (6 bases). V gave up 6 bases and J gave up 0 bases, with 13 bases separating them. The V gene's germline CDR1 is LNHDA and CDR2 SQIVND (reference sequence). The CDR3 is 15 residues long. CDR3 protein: CASSGLASSTDTQYF. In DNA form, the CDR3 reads TGTGCCAGTAGCGGTCTAGCGAGCAGCACAGATACGCAGTATTTT.

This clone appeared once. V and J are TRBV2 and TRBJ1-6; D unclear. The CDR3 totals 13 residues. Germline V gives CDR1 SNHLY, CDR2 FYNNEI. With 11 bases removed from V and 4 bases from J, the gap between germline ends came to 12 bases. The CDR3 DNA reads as TGTGCCGCACGCCGGGAGTATAATTCACCCCTCCACTTT. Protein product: CAARREYNSPLHF.

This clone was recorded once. CDR3 amino acids: CASTLAGGSGANVLTF. The CDR3 bases are TGTGCCAGCACCCTAGCGGGAGGATCTGGGGCCAACGTCCTGACTTTC. The chain carries TRBV28 and TRBJ2-6, with 11 bases that match TRBD2. CDR1 is MDHEN and CDR2 is SYDVKM in the germline V gene. The CDR3 runs 16 residues. Germline trimming cut 7 bases from V and 1 base from J; bases unmatched to any gene: 3.

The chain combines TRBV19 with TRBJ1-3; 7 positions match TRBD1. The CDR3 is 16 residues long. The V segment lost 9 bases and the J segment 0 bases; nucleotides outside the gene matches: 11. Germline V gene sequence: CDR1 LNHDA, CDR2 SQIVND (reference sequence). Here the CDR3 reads CASWPRGQYSGNTIYF. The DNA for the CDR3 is TGTGCCAGCTGGCCGCGGGGACAGTACTCTGGAAACACCATATATTTT.

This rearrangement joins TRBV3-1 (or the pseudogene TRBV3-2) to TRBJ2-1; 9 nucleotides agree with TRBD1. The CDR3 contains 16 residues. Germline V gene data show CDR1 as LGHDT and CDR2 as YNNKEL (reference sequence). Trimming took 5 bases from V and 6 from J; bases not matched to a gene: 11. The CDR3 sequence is CASSFYRGPPPNEQFF. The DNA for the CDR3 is TGTGCCAGCAGCTTCTACAGGGGGCCTCCCCCCAATGAGCAGTTCTTC.

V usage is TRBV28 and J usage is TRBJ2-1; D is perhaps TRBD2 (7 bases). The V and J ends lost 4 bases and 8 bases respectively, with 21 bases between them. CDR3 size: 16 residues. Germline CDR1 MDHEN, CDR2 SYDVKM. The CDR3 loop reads CASSSSGAGWTDEQFF. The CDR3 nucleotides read TGTGCCAGCAGTTCTAGCGGCGCGGGTTGGACAGATGAGCAGTTCTTC.

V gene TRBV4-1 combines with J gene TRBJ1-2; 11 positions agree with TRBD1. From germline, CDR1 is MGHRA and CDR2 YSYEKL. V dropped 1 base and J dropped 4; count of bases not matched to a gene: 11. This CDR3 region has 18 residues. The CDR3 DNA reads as TGCGCCAGCAGCCAAGCCTGGACCGGACAGGGGGCCAGCTATGGCTACACCTTC. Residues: CASSQAWTGQGASYGYTF.